The present TCR beta chain was sequenced within a study of CD8 T cells in Susac syndrome. About the study: When blood was collected, patients with Susac syndrome were therapy-naive, were taking corticosteroids, or were receiving intravenous immunoglobulin alone.

The CDR3 covers 16 residues. V was shortened by 3 bases and J by 5 bases, with 20 bases between the two germline ends. The RNA input was roughly 0.45 to 1 ug, and it was reverse transcribed with random hexamers. TCRdb re-analysed the immunoSEQ multiplex PCR reads in MiXCR, keeping a single row per CDR3 protein. This sample has about 120,000 distinct CDR3 sequences, with just over 95% found just once. This chain connects TRBV12-3 or TRBV12-4 to TRBJ2-7, with D perhaps TRBD1 or TRBD2 (5 bases each). The receptor was isolated from a human donor with Susac syndrome. Sequenced sample: CD4+ T cells from PBMCs. This chain's CDR3 is CASSFSSTTGGDEQYF. The CDR3 nucleotides are TGTGCCAGCAGTTTCTCCTCCACAACAGGAGGTGACGAGCAGTACTTC.